This T cell receptor beta chain was captured by sequencing in a study of metastatic and nonmetastatic thyroid tumors. For the study at large: Repertoire data that came from the blood and tumor or nodule tissue of malignant and benign thyroid patients were compared.

TCRdb re-called the PCR reads via MiXCR. The data contain roughly 59,000 clones, around 15% of them singletons. Between the trimmed V and J ends, which lost 2 bases and 8 bases, there was a span of 15 bases. The CDR3 spans 13 residues. Germline CDR1 and CDR2: DFQATT and SNEGSKA (reference sequence). This clone was recorded many times. Patients had received no treatment of any kind before thyroid surgery. The sample was blood. The rearrangement uses TRBV20-1 and TRBJ1-2, with no clear D. The TCR was taken from a male donor with papillary thyroid cancer or a benign thyroid nodule (not recorded which). Some clones in this sample may be carry-over from other donors' samples. The CDR3 reads CSARYQASEGYTF. The CDR3 DNA reads TGCAGTGCTAGATATCAGGCATCGGAGGGCTACACCTTC.